These T cell receptor beta chains were read from a single sample in a study of cytomegalovirus exposure and HLA in healthy donors. Generated by immunoSEQ multiplex PCR, the TCRdb table keeps only in-frame clones and is missing some. The table shows roughly 110,000 clones, with over 75% occurring only once. Sequenced input: PBMCs. The source is a young woman in good health and CMV-seropositive. The CDR3 runs from the conserved cysteine through the conserved F or W. Each record gives: J gene, clone size, D gene, V gene, CDR3 DNA, CDR3 protein. D genes are given only for firm matches. The size entry is marked missing in some rows and otherwise reads once, few, many or a size class.

>TRBJ2-7|.|TRBD1|TRBV6-5
TGTGCCAGCTTTTCTACCGGACAGGTGGGATACGAGCAGTACTTC
CASFSTGQVGYEQYF
>TRBJ1-4|.|.|TRBV5-1
TGCGCCAGCAGCTTGGACAGCAAAAATGAAAAACTGTTTTTT
CASSLDSKNEKLFF
>TRBJ2-1|.|TRBD2|TRBV29-1
TGCAGCGGGGAGGGGTTGGGCAATGAGCAGTTCTTC
CSGEGLGNEQFF
>TRBJ2-7|.|TRBD1|TRBV29-1
TGCAGCGTTGGGGACAGGGCTAGCTACGAGCAGTACTTC
CSVGDRASYEQYF
>TRBJ1-1|once|.|TRBV6-1
TGTGCCAGCAGTCTGACTCACAGGGACACTGAAGCTTTCTTT
CASSLTHRDTEAFF
>TRBJ2-2|.|TRBD1|TRBV6-5
TGTGCCAGCAGTCAAAGGGACAGGGGGTCTGGGGAGCTGTTTTTT
CASSQRDRGSGELFF
>TRBJ2-2|.|.|TRBV6-4
TGTGCCAGCAGTGACGAGACTAAAACGAACACCGGGGAGCTGTTTTTT
CASSDETKTNTGELFF
>TRBJ2-3|.|TRBD2|TRBV7-7
TGTGCTAGCAGCCCCGGGTGGAGTAGCGGGGCCACAGATACGCAGTATTTT
CASSPGWSSGATDTQYF
>TRBJ1-4|.|.|TRBV6-6
TGTGCCAGCGTACAGGGAACTAATGAAAAACTGTTTTTT
CASVQGTNEKLFF
>TRBJ1-2|once|TRBD1|TRBV9
TGTGCCAGCAGCGCCTGGGACAGGGGATCCCCATTAGGCTATGGCTACACCTTC
CASSAWDRGSPLGYGYTF
>TRBJ1-1|few|.|TRBV7-9
TGTGCCAGCAGCTTCATTTCCATCACTGAAGCTTTCTTT
CASSFISITEAFF
>TRBJ2-3|.|.|TRBV7-3
TGTGCCAGCAGCCCCGATCCCCCGCGGGGGCTCACAGATACGCAGTATTTT
CASSPDPPRGLTDTQYF
>TRBJ2-1|few|TRBD1|TRBV14
TGTGCCAGCAGCCTTGAAGACCGGGACAGGCAATACAATGAGCAGTTCTTC
CASSLEDRDRQYNEQFF
>TRBJ2-2|.|.|TRBV19
TGTGCCAGTACCGCGAGCGGCGGGGAGCTGTTTTTT
CASTASGGELFF
>TRBJ1-2|once|.|TRBV30
TGTGCCTGGGACTCCGGGGGCTATGGCTACACCTTC
CAWDSGGYGYTF
>TRBJ1-5|once|TRBD1|TRBV6-5
TGTGCCAGCAGTTATTGGCAGGGGGATCAGCCCCAGCATTTT
CASSYWQGDQPQHF
>TRBJ1-2|.|TRBD1|TRBV29-1
TGCAGCGCAGACAGGGGGCCGCATGGCTACACCTTC
CSADRGPHGYTF
>TRBJ2-7|.|TRBD1|TRBV12-5
TGTGCTAGTGGTGGGACAGATATACCTACGAAGCAGTACTTC
CASGGTDIPTKQYF
>TRBJ2-2|.|.|TRBV11-3
TGTGCCAGCAGCTTGAGCAGGGTAGGGACCGGGGAGCTGTTTTTT
CASSLSRVGTGELFF
>TRBJ2-1|.|.|TRBV5-4
TGTGCCAGCAGCTTGGAAAGAACTAATGAGCAGTTCTTC
CASSLERTNEQFF
>TRBJ1-1|.|TRBD1|TRBV5-8
TGTGCCAGCAGCCCGATGGACAGGGGCGACACTGAAGCTTTCTTT
CASSPMDRGDTEAFF
>TRBJ2-7|once|TRBD1|TRBV6-5
TGTGCCAGCAGCGGGGGACAGGGGAGCGAGCAGTACTTC
CASSGGQGSEQYF
>TRBJ1-1|few|TRBD1|TRBV19
TGTGCCATGAGGGACAGGGGAAACACTGAAGCTTTCTTT
CAMRDRGNTEAFF
>TRBJ1-1|.|.|TRBV4-1
TGCGCCAGCAGCCAAACAGGGTTTTGGACTGAAGCTTTCTTT
CASSQTGFWTEAFF
>TRBJ1-1|.|.|TRBV7-9
TGTGCCAGCAGCTTCCCCCCACCACGGGACACTGAAGCTTTCTTT
CASSFPPPRDTEAFF
>TRBJ1-2|.|TRBD1|TRBV5-5
TGTGCCAGCAGCTTGGGGACAGGGTCCTATGGCTACACCTTC
CASSLGTGSYGYTF
>TRBJ2-2|few|.|TRBV9
TGTGCCAGCAGCGTGACCGGGACACCCCTAAACACCGGGGAGCTGTTTTTT
CASSVTGTPLNTGELFF
>TRBJ2-1|.|.|TRBV7-9
TGTGCCAGCAGCCCTAGAGGGAACTCCTACAATGAGCAGTTCTTC
CASSPRGNSYNEQFF
>TRBJ1-5|.|TRBD1|TRBV5-6
TGTGCCAGCAGCTGGGGTGGACAGGGTAGCAATCAGCCCCAGCATTTT
CASSWGGQGSNQPQHF
>TRBJ1-1|.|.|TRBV10-2
TGCGCCAGCAGTGTGATGGGGAGGAACACTGAAGCTTTCTTT
CASSVMGRNTEAFF
>TRBJ1-2|.|TRBD1|TRBV5-1
TGCGCCAGCAGCTCCGGGACAGGAGCATATGGCTACACCTTC
CASSSGTGAYGYTF
>TRBJ1-1|.|.|TRBV19
TGTGCCAGTAGTACCCAGATGAACACTGAAGCTTTCTTT
CASSTQMNTEAFF
>TRBJ1-2|.|.|TRBV7-3
TGTGCCAGCAGCTTAACTCCAGGCAGGGAGGCAGGCTACACCTTC
CASSLTPGREAGYTF
>TRBJ2-5|.|.|TRBV5-1
TGCGCCAGCAGCTCCACATACACCCAAGAGACCCAGTACTTC
CASSSTYTQETQYF
>TRBJ2-5|.|TRBD2|TRBV6-1
TGTGCCAGCAGTGAAATGGCGGGGACTAGCGGCCAAGAGACCCAGTACTTC
CASSEMAGTSGQETQYF